The 17 T cell receptor beta chains reported below all come from one sample, sequenced in a study of shared clonotypes between healthy human individuals. Here immunoSEQ multiplex PCR was the method, and the copy in TCRdb shows in-frame clones only, minus some. This sample carries about 2 million clones, 85% to 95% of them seen once, and the ten largest clones take 0.13%. Sequencing was done on a sample of naive CD4+ T cells sorted from blood. This sample's subset: CD45RA+ positively selected. All receptors come from a man younger than 35 in good health.

This clone came up once. Distinct nucleotide sequences in the sample also encode this CDR3. This rearrangement joins TRBV29-1 to TRBJ2-7; 9 positions match TRBD1. Germline V gene data show CDR1 as SQVTM and CDR2 as ANQGSEA. With 7 bases clipped from V and 4 bases from J, the junction kept 5 bases outside the gene matches. The CDR3 loop spans 12 amino acids. CDR3 sequence (DNA): TGCAGCGCAGGACAGGGGACGTACGAGCAGTACTTC. This codes for CSAGQGTYEQYF.

J is TRBJ2-3 and V is TRBV4-1, with a possible D match to TRBD2 (6 bases). CDR3 length equals 17 residues. Trimming cost V 1 base and J 2 bases, with 16 bases left between them. Germline values: CDR1 MGHRA, CDR2 YSYEKL. The CDR3 DNA reads as TGCGCCAGCAGCCAAGTGGGCGGGACCCCTGTCACAGATACGCAGTATTTT. Its protein is CASSQVGGTPVTDTQYF.

This clone has just a few counts. Other nucleotide sequences from this sample produce the same CDR3. This rearrangement joins TRBV5-1 to TRBJ1-6; 8 positions agree with TRBD1. Germline values: CDR1 SGHRS, CDR2 YFSETQ. The CDR3 contains 15 residues. J gave up 10 bases and V 0 bases, and 6 bases lay outside the gene matches. The CDR3 reads CASSLAGQGGSPLHF. The DNA for the CDR3 is TGCGCCAGCAGCTTGGCTGGACAGGGAGGGTCACCCCTCCACTTT.

The chain is built from TRBV5-1 and TRBJ2-2; 8 bases agree with TRBD1. The CDR3 is 14 amino acids. J lost 7 bases, V lost 7 bases, and 9 bases had no gene match. Germline assignment: CDR1 SGHRS and CDR2 YFSETQ. CDR3 amino acids: CASRGQDRVGELFF. The CDR3 DNA reads TGCGCCAGCCGGGGGCAGGACAGGGTCGGGGAGCTGTTTTTT. Complete variable domain (other parts from reference TRBV5-1 and TRBJ2-2): KAGVTQTPRYLIKTRGQQVTLSCSPISGHRSVSWYQQTPGQGLQFLFEYFSETQRNKGNFPGRFSGRQFSNSRSEMNVSTLELGDSALYLCASRGQDRVGELFFGEGSRLTVL.

The chain is built from TRBV7-8 and TRBJ2-7; D ambiguous. The germline V gene encodes CDR1 SGHVS and CDR2 FQNEAQ. This CDR3 has 14 amino acids. Trimming took 2 bases from V and 0 from J, leaving 8 bases between them. For the CDR3, the DNA is TGTGCCAGCAGCTTATCCCTCTTCTCCTACGAGCAGTACTTC. Its protein is CASSLSLFSYEQYF.

The chain recombines TRBV28 with TRBJ1-2, with TRBD1 matching 7 bases. This CDR3 is 16 amino acids long. Trimming removed 6 bases from V and 9 bases from J; junction bases left unmatched: 19. Germline V gene lookup returns CDR1 MDHEN and CDR2 SYDVKM. The CDR3 protein is CASSQSARQGGRSYTF. The CDR3 DNA reads TGTGCCAGCAGCCAGAGCGCGAGACAGGGCGGTAGGAGCTACACCTTC.

This clone was found once. The genes are TRBV5-4 and TRBJ2-5; 16 nucleotides line up with TRBD2. The ends lost 4 bases at V and 2 bases at J; junction bases unmatched: 8. The CDR3 is made up of 18 amino acids. In germline, CDR1 is SGHNT, CDR2 YYREEE (reference sequence). Written as DNA, the CDR3 is TGTGCCAGCAGCACGGGACTAGCGGGAGGGGGTGAACAAGAGACCCAGTACTTC. Amino acid sequence: CASSTGLAGGGEQETQYF.

Notes on this clone: This sample includes further DNA sequences coding for the same CDR3. The rearrangement links TRBV4-1 to TRBJ2-7; 9 nucleotides align to TRBD1. The CDR3 extends over 15 amino acids. CDR1 and CDR2 (germline): MGHRA, YSYEKL. With 2 bases clipped from V and 4 bases from J, the junction kept 6 bases outside the gene matches. The CDR3 sequence: CASSQPGQGIYEQYF. The CDR3 nucleotides read TGCGCCAGCAGCCAACCGGGACAGGGAATTTACGAGCAGTACTTC.

The V gene is TRBV27, the J gene TRBJ2-7; 10 bases line up with TRBD1. This CDR3 comprises 15 residues. V lost 2 bases to trimming and J lost 4 bases; unmatched junction nucleotides: 5. Germline V gene sequence: CDR1 MNHEY, CDR2 SMNVEV (reference sequence). The DNA of the CDR3 is TGTGCCAGCAGTTTAATGGGACAGGGGAATTACGAGCAGTACTTC. Its translation is CASSLMGQGNYEQYF.

This clone showed up just once. CDR3 region: CASSLTNAAYEQYF. CDR3 in DNA: TGTGCCAGCAGCTTAACTAACGCTGCCTACGAGCAGTACTTC. The V gene is TRBV11-2, the J gene TRBJ2-7; D gene unclear. V lost 2 bases to trimming and J lost 2 bases, with 10 bases between them. The CDR3 length is 14 residues. Germline V gene data show CDR1 as SGHAT and CDR2 as FQNNGV.

This clone occurred a few times. This same CDR3 is encoded by further DNA sequences in the sample. This chain joins TRBV10-3 and TRBJ1-5, with D unresolved. Germline V CDR1 and CDR2: ENHRY, SYGVKD. The CDR3 has 12 residues. V lost 2 bases to trimming and J lost 3 bases, with 2 bases between them. For the CDR3, the DNA is TGTGCCATCAGTGAGCCCAATCAGCCCCAGCATTTT. Protein: CAISEPNQPQHF.

CDR3 DNA sequence: TGTGCCAGCAGCCAGAGGGGAGGAGAGATAGATACGCAGTATTTT. Translating it yields CASSQRGGEIDTQYF. The rearrangement joins TRBV7-9 to TRBJ2-3; D possibly corresponds to TRBD2 (6 bases). The CDR3 totals 15 residues. Trimming removed 5 bases at V and 5 bases at J, with 17 bases between. CDR1 is SEHNR and CDR2 is FQNEAQ in the germline V gene (reference sequence).

This clone appeared a single time. This chain uses TRBV6-1 with TRBJ2-7; 7 bases agree with TRBD2. This CDR3 is built from 13 residues. Per the germline V gene, CDR1 is MNHNS and CDR2 is SASEGT. V lost 4 bases, J lost 6 bases, and 6 bases stayed unmatched. The CDR3 region has the DNA TGTGCCAGCAGTGCGGGGGGTGTGGTCGAGCAGTACTTC. This translates into CASSAGGVVEQYF.

A note on this clone: A much larger clone lies a single base off, so this may be a read error. Other DNA sequences from this sample encode an identical CDR3 as well. The chain combines TRBV2 with TRBJ1-2; D remains unclear. The V end was cut by 6 bases, the J end by 4 bases, with 6 bases between. From germline, CDR1 is SNHLY and CDR2 FYNNEI. The CDR3 has 11 residues. This CDR3 is CASSDGYGYTF. The CDR3 nucleotides read TGTGCCAGCAGCGACGGCTATGGCTACACCTTC.

This clone was recorded a few times. Other DNA sequences in the sample encode the same CDR3. The chain uses TRBV19 and TRBJ2-2; D gene unclear. The CDR3 is 14 amino acids. The V end lost 3 bases, the J end lost 1 base, and 6 bases lay between the germline ends. From germline, CDR1 is LNHDA and CDR2 SQIVND (reference sequence). DNA of the CDR3: TGTGCCAGTAGTATTGGGCAGAACACCGGGGAGCTGTTTTTT. It is translated as CASSIGQNTGELFF.

On this clone: At one end the junction does not follow the germline gene, possibly because of a read error. The chain couples TRBV6-1 to TRBJ2-7; TRBD1 matches 7 bases. The CDR3 has 16 residues. Per the germline V gene, CDR1 is MNHNS and CDR2 is SASEGT. CDR3 sequence: CAISEWVRGSSYEQYF. DNA of the CDR3: TGTGCCATCAGTGAGTGGGTCAGGGGGAGCTCCTACGAGCAGTACTTC.

CDR3 sequence reads: CASSWGLAGELFF. DNA for the CDR3: TGTGCCAGCAGTTGGGGACTAGCCGGGGAGCTGTTTTTT. The rearrangement links TRBV6-5 to TRBJ2-2; TRBD2 matches 8 bases. Germline values: CDR1 MNHEY, CDR2 SVGAGI. There are 13 residues in the CDR3. Trimming cost V 4 bases and J 6 bases; bases outside gene matches: 1.